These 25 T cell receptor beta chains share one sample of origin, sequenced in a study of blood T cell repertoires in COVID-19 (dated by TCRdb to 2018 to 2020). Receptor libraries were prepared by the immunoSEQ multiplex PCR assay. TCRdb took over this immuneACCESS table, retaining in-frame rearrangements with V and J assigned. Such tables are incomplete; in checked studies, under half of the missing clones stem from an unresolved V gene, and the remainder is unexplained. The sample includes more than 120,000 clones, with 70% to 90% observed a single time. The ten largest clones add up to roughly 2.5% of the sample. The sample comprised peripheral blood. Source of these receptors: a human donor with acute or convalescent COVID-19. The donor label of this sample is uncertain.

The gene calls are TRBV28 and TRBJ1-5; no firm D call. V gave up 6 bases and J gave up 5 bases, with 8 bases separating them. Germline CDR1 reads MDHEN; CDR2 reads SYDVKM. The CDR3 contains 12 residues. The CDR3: CASRSTYQPQHF. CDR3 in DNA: TGTGCCAGCAGGTCTACCTATCAGCCCCAGCATTTT.

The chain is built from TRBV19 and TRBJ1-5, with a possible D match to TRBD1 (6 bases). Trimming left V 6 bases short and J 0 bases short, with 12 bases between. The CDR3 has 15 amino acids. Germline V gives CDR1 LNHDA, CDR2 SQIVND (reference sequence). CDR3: CASSLDSYSNQPQHF. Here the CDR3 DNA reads TGTGCCAGTAGCTTGGACAGTTATAGCAATCAGCCCCAGCATTTT.

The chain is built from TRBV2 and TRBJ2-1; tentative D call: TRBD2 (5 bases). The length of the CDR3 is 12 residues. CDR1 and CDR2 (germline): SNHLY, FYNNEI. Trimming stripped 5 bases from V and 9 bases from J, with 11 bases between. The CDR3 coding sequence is TGTGCCAGCAGTCTCGGTCTAGCTGAGCAGTTCTTC. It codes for CASSLGLAEQFF. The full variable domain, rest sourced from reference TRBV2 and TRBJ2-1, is EPEVTQTPSHQVTQMGQEVILRCVPISNHLYFYWYRQILGQKVEFLVSFYNNEISEKSEIFDDQFSVERPDGSNFTLKIRSTKLEDSAMYFCASSLGLAEQFFGPGTRLTVL.

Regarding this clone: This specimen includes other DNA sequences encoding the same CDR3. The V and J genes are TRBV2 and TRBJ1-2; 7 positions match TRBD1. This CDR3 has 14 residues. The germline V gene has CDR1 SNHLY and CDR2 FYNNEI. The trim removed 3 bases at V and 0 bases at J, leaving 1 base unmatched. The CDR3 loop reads CASSEQGANYGYTF. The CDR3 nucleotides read TGTGCCAGCAGTGAGCAGGGGGCTAACTATGGCTACACCTTC. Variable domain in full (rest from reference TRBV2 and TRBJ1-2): EPEVTQTPSHQVTQMGQEVILRCVPISNHLYFYWYRQILGQKVEFLVSFYNNEISEKSEIFDDQFSVERPDGSNFTLKIRSTKLEDSAMYFCASSEQGANYGYTFGSGTRLTVV.

The CDR3 DNA reads TGTGCCAGCAGCGTTGGGACAGTGGGCAATCAGCCCCAGCATTTT. It encodes CASSVGTVGNQPQHF. This chain joins TRBV5-5 and TRBJ1-5; TRBD1 matches at 7 bases. The CDR3 sequence is 15 residues long. Trimming removed 4 bases from V and 2 bases from J; junction bases left unmatched: 6. Germline CDR1 reads SGHKS; CDR2 reads YYEKEE (reference sequence).

The CDR3 sequence is CASSLCPSGQEAEQYV. For the CDR3, the DNA is TGTGCCAGCAGCTTATGCCCCTCAGGACAGGAGGCCGAGCAGTACGTC. The gene calls are TRBV11-3 and TRBJ2-7, with 7 bases fitting TRBD1. CDR3 length: 16 residues. Germline V gene data show CDR1 as SGHNT and CDR2 as YENEEA. With 2 bases clipped from V and 6 bases from J, the junction kept 13 bases outside the gene matches.

CDR3 sequence: CASSRYGQSNQPQHF. In nucleotides, the CDR3 is TGTGCCAGCAGCCGATACGGACAAAGCAATCAGCCCCAGCATTTT. The V gene is TRBV6-5, the J gene TRBJ1-5; D may be TRBD1 (5 bases). Germline CDR1 is MNHEY and CDR2 is SVGAGI. The CDR3 has 15 residues. Between the trimmed V and J ends, which lost 6 bases and 1 base, there was a span of 13 bases.

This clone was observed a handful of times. The CDR3 DNA reads as TGTGCCAGCAGCTTGGAAGGGGTCTATGGCTACACCTTC. Translation: CASSLEGVYGYTF. This chain uses TRBV5-4 with TRBJ1-2, with D perhaps matching TRBD1 (5 bases). The CDR3 consists of 13 residues. Germline V lookup: CDR1 SGHNT, CDR2 YYREEE (reference sequence). V dropped 0 bases and J dropped 4 bases, with 7 bases sitting between them. Drawing the rest from reference TRBV5-4 and TRBJ1-2, the complete variable domain is ETGVTQSPTHLIKTRGQQVTLRCSSQSGHNTVSWYQQALGQGPQFIFQYYREEENGRGNFPPRFSGLQFPNYSSELNVNALELDDSALYLCASSLEGVYGYTFGSGTRLTVV.

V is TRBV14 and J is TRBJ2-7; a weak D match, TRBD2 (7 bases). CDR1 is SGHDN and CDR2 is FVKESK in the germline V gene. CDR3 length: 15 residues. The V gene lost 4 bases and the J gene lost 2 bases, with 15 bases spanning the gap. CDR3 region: CASSPAGAQTYEQYV. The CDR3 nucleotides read TGTGCCAGCAGCCCCGCGGGGGCACAGACCTACGAGCAGTACGTC.

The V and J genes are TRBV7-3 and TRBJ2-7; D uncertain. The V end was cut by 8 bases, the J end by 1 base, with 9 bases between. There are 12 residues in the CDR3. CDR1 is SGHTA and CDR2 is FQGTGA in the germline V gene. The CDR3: CASGDSSYEQYF. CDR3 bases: TGTGCCAGCGGTGACTCTTCCTACGAGCAGTACTTC.

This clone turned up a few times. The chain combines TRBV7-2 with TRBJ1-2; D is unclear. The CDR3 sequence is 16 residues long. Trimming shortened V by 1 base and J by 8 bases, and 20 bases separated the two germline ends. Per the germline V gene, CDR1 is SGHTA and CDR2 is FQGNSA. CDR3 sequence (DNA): TGTGCCAGCAGCTTAGGCCAGGTTAGGATCCTCCACGGCTACACCTTC. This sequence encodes CASSLGQVRILHGYTF.

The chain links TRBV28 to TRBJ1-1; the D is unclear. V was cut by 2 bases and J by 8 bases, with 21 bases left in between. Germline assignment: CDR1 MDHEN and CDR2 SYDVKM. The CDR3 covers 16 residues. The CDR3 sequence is CASSLALPTTRPEAFF. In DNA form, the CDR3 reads TGTGCCAGCAGTTTAGCCCTTCCGACAACCAGACCAGAAGCTTTCTTT.

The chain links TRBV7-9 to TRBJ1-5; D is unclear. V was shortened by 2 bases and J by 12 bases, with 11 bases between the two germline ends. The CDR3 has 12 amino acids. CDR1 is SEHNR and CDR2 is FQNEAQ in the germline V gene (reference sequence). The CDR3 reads CASSLSPGHQHF. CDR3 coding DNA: TGTGCCAGCAGCTTATCCCCAGGTCACCAGCATTTT. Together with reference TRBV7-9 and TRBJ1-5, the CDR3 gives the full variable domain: DTGVSQNPRHKITKRGQNVTFRCDPISEHNRLYWYRQTLGQGPEFLTYFQNEAQLEKSRLLSDRFSAERPKGSFSTLEIQRTEQGDSAMYLCASSLSPGHQHFGDGTRLSIL.

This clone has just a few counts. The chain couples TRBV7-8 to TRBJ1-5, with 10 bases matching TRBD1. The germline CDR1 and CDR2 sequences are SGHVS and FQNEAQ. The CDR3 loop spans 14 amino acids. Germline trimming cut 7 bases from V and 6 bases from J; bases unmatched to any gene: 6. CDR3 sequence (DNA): TGTGCCAGCACCGACGGACAGGGGGGTCAGCCCCAGCATTTT. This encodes CASTDGQGGQPQHF.

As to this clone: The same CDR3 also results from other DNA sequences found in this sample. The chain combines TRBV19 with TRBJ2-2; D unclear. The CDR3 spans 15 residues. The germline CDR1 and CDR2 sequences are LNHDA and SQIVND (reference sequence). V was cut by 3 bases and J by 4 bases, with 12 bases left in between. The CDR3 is CASSIRGRFTGELFF. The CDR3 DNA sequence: TGTGCCAGTAGTATCCGAGGCCGGTTCACCGGGGAGCTGTTTTTT.

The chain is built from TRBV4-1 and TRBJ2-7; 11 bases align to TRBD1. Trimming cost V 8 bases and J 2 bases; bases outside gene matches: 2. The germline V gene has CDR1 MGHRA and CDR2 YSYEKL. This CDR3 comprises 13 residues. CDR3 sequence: CASGTGGAYEQYF. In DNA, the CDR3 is TGCGCCAGCGGGACAGGGGGAGCCTACGAGCAGTACTTC.

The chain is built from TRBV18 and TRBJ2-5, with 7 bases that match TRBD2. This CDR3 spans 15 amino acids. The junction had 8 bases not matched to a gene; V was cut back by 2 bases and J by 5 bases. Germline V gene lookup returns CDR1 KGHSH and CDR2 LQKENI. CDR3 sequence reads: CASSPGGLGLETQYF. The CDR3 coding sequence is TGTGCCAGCTCACCAGGAGGACTAGGCCTGGAGACCCAGTACTTC.

This CDR3 is CASSLGAAGNSPLHF. The CDR3, as DNA: TGTGCCAGCAGCTTAGGCGCGGCAGGGAATTCACCCCTCCACTTT. The rearrangement joins TRBV13 to TRBJ1-6; TRBD1 might be the D (5 bases). Per the germline V gene, CDR1 is PRHDT and CDR2 is FYEKMQ (reference sequence). The CDR3 has 15 residues. V gave up 0 bases and J gave up 7 bases, with 10 bases separating them. Full variable domain (outside the CDR3, taken from reference TRBV13 and TRBJ1-6): AAGVIQSPRHLIKEKRETATLKCYPIPRHDTVYWYQQGPGQDPQFLISFYEKMQSDKGSIPDRFSAQQFSDYHSELNMSSLELGDSALYFCASSLGAAGNSPLHFGNGTRLTVT.

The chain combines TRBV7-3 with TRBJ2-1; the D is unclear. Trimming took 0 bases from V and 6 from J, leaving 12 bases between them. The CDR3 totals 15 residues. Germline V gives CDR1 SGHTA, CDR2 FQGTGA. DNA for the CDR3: TGTGCCAGCAGCTTAACTCCCGGGTTACGCAATGAGCAGTTCTTC. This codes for CASSLTPGLRNEQFF.

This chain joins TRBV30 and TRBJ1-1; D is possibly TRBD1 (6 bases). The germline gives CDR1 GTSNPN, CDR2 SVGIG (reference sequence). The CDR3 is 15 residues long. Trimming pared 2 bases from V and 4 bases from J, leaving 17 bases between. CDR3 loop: CAWSHWTVRTTEAFF. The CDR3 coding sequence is TGTGCCTGGAGTCACTGGACAGTCCGCACCACTGAAGCTTTCTTT.

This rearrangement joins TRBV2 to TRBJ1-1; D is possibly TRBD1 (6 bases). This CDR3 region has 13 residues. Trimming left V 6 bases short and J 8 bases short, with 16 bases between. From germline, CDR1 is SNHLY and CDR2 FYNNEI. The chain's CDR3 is CASSANRQAEAFF. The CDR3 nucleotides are TGTGCCAGCAGCGCGAACCGACAGGCAGAAGCTTTCTTT.

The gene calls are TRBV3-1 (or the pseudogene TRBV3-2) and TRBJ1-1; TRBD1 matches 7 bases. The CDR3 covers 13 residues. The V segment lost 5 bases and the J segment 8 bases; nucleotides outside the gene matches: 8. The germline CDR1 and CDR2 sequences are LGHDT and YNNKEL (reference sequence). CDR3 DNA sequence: TGTGCCAGCAGCTCTAGATGGGGACAGGAAGCTTTCTTT. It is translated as CASSSRWGQEAFF.

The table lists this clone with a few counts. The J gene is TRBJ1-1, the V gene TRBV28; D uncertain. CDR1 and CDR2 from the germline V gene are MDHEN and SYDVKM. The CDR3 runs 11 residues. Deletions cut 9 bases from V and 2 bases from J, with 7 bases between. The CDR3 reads CASTENTEAFF. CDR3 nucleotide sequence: TGTGCCAGTACTGAAAACACTGAAGCTTTCTTT. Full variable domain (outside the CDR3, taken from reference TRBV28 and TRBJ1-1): DVKVTQSSRYLVKRTGEKVFLECVQDMDHENMFWYRQDPGLGLRLIYFSYDVKMKEKGDIPEGYSVSREKKERFSLILESASTNQTSMYLCASTENTEAFFGQGTRLTVV.

The CDR3 here is CASSPDRANTEAFF. For the CDR3, the DNA is TGTGCCAGCAGCCCCGACAGAGCGAACACTGAAGCTTTCTTT. The chain recombines TRBV28 with TRBJ1-1; tentatively, D is TRBD1 (5 bases). This CDR3 contains 14 residues. V was cut by 6 bases and J by 1 base, with 12 bases left in between. From germline, CDR1 is MDHEN and CDR2 SYDVKM. Combining the CDR3 with reference TRBV28 and TRBJ1-1 gives the whole variable domain DVKVTQSSRYLVKRTGEKVFLECVQDMDHENMFWYRQDPGLGLRLIYFSYDVKMKEKGDIPEGYSVSREKKERFSLILESASTNQTSMYLCASSPDRANTEAFFGQGTRLTVV.

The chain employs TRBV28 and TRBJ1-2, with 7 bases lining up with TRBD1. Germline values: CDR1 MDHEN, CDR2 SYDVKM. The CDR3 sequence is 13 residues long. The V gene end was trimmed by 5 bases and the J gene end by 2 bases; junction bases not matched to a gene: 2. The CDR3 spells CASSLQGNYGYTF. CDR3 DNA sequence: TGTGCCAGCAGTCTACAGGGGAACTATGGCTACACCTTC.